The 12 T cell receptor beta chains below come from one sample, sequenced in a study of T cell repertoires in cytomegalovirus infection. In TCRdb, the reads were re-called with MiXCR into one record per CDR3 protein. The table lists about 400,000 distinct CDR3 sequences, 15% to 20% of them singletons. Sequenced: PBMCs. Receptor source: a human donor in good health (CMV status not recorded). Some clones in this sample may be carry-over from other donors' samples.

CDR3 DNA sequence: TGTGCCAGCAGTTACTCGTGGGATCCCCACTATGGCTACACCTTC. This encodes CASSYSWDPHYGYTF. The genes are TRBV6-2 or TRBV6-3 and TRBJ1-2, with D uncertain. V gave up 0 bases and J gave up 3 bases, with 11 bases separating them. Germline CDR1 and CDR2: MNHEY and SVGEGT. The CDR3 has 15 residues.

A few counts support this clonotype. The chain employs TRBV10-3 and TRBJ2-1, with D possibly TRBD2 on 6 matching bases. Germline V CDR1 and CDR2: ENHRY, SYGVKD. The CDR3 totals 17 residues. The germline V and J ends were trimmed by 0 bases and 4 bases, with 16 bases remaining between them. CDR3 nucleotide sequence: TGTGCCATCAGTGAGTCCGCGACTAGACCCCCGTACAATGAGCAGTTCTTC. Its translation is CAISESATRPPYNEQFF.

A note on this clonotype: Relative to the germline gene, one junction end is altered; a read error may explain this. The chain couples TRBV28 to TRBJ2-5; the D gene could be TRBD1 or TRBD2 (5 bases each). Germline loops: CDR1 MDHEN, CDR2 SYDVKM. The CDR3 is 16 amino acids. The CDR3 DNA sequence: TGTGCCAGCAGTTCCCTTAAAGGGACGGAACAAGAGAACCAGTACTTC. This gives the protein CASSSLKGTEQENQYF.

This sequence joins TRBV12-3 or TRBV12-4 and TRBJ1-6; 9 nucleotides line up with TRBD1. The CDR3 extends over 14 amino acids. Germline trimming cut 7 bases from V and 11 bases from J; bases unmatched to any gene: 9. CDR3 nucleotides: TGTGCCAGCACCTTACAGGGGGCAGACACACCCCTCCACTTT. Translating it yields CASTLQGADTPLHF.

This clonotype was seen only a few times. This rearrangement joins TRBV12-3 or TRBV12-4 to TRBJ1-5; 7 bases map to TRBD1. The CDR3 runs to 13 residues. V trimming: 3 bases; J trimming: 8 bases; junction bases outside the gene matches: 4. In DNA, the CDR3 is TGTGCCAGCAGTTTGGACAGGCCAGAGCCCCAGCATTTT. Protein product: CASSLDRPEPQHF.

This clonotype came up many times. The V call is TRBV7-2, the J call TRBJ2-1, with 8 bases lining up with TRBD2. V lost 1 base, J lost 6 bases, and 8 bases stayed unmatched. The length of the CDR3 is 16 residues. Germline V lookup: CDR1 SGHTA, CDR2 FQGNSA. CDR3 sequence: CASSLDGTSLFNEQFF. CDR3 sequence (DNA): TGTGCCAGCAGCTTAGACGGGACTAGTTTATTCAATGAGCAGTTCTTC. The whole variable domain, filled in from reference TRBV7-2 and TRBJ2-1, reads GAGVSQSPSNKVTEKGKDVELRCDPISGHTALYWYRQSLGQGLEFLIYFQGNSAPDKSGLPSDRFSAERTGGSVSTLTIQRTQQEDSAVYLCASSLDGTSLFNEQFFGPGTRLTVL.

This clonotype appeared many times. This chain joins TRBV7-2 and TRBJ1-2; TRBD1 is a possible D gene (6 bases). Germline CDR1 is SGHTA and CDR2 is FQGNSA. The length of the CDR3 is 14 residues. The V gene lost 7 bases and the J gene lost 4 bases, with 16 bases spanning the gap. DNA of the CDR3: TGTGCCAGCATGGAGGTACAGGGATCCTATGGCTACACCTTC. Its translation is CASMEVQGSYGYTF.

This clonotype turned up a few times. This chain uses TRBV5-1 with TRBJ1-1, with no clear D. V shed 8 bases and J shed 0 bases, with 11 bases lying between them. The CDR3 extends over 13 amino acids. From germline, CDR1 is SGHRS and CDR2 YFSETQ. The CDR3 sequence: CASAQALNTEAFF. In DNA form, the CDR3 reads TGCGCCAGTGCCCAGGCCCTGAACACTGAAGCTTTCTTT. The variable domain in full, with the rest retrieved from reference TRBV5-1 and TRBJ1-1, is KAGVTQTPRYLIKTRGQQVTLSCSPISGHRSVSWYQQTPGQGLQFLFEYFSETQRNKGNFPGRFSGRQFSNSRSEMNVSTLELGDSALYLCASAQALNTEAFFGQGTRLTVV.

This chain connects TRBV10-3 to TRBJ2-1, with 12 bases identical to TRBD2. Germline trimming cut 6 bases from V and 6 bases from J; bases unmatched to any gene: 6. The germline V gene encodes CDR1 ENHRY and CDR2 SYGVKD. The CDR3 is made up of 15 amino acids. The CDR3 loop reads CAIRKTSGSGNEQFF. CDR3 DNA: TGTGCCATCAGGAAGACTAGCGGGAGTGGCAATGAGCAGTTCTTC.

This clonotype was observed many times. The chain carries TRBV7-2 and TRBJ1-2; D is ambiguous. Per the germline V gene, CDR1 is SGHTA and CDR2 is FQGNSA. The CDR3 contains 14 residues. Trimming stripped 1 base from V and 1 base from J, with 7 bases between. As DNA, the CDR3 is TGTGCCAGCAGCTTAGTTACTAGTAACTATGGCTACACCTTC. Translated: CASSLVTSNYGYTF.

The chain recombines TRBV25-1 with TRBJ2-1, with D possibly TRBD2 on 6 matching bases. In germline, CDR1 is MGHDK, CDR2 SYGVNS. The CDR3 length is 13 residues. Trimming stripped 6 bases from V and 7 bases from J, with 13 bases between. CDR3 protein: CASRESGRNEQFF. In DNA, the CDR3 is TGTGCCAGCAGAGAGTCGGGGAGGAATGAGCAGTTCTTC.

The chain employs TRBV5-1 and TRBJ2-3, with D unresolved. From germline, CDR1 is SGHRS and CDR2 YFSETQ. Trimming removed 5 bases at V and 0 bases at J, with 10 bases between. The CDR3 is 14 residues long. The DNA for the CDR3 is TGCGCCAGCAGACAACTTGGCAGCACAGATACGCAGTATTTT. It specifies CASRQLGSTDTQYF.